Listed here are 4 T cell receptor beta chains from one sample, sequenced in a study of T cell responses to AZD1222 COVID-19 vaccine. Libraries were prepared by immunoSEQ multiplex PCR; TCRdb keeps only in-frame clonotypes and omits some of them. In the table there are some 94,000 clones, nearly 90% of which are singletons. Source: peripheral blood, taken on day 0 of AZD1222 vaccination. The receptors were gathered from an adult in good health.

This clone was seen only a few times. V is TRBV5-8 and J is TRBJ2-1; 7 bases are shared with TRBD2. Germline V gene lookup returns CDR1 SGHTS and CDR2 YDEGEE. The V and J ends lost 5 bases and 3 bases, in that order; junction bases with no gene match: 14. This CDR3 region has 17 residues. DNA of the CDR3: TGTGCCAGCAGGGACAAAACAGGCGGGAGCCACTACAATGAGCAGTTCTTC. Amino acid sequence: CASRDKTGGSHYNEQFF.

The chain recombines TRBV27 with TRBJ2-1, with D possibly TRBD1 on 7 matching bases. V lost 1 base and J lost 3, with 10 bases in between. The CDR3 is made up of 15 amino acids. Germline V gene lookup returns CDR1 MNHEY and CDR2 SMNVEV (reference sequence). The CDR3 DNA follows: TGTGCCAGCAGTTTATATCAGGGGGGCTACAATGAGCAGTTCTTC. This encodes CASSLYQGGYNEQFF.

This chain joins TRBV5-4 and TRBJ2-3, with TRBD1 matching 11 bases. This CDR3 region has 16 residues. Germline lookup yields CDR1 SGHNT and CDR2 YYREEE (reference sequence). J lost 2 bases, V lost 3 bases, and 5 bases had no gene match. Here the CDR3 reads CASSWWTGGVTDTQYF. In nucleotides, the CDR3 is TGTGCCAGCAGCTGGTGGACAGGGGGCGTCACAGATACGCAGTATTTT.

The chain couples TRBV5-1 to TRBJ2-7, with D perhaps assigned TRBD1 or TRBD2 (5 bases each). The CDR3 spans 20 residues. Looked up from germline, CDR1 is SGHRS and CDR2 is YFSETQ. CDR3 amino acids: CASTQLARDGQIRSSYEQYV. DNA of the CDR3: TGTGCCAGCACCCAACTGGCTCGGGACGGGCAAATTCGTAGCTCCTACGAGCAGTACGTC.